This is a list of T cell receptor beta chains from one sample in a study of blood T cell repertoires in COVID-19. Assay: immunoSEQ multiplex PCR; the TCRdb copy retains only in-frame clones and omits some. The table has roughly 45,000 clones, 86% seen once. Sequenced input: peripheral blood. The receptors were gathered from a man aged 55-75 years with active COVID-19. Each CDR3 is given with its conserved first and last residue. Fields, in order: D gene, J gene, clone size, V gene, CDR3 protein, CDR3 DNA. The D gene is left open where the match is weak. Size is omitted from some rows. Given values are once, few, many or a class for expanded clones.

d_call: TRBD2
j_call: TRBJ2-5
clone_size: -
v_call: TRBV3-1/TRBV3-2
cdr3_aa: CASSQSRGGRAETQYF
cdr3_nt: TGTGCCAGCAGCCAATCCCGAGGCGGGAGGGCAGAGACCCAGTACTTC

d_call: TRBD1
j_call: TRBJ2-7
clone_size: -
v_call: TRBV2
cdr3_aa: CASRGQGSYEQYF
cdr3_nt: TGTGCCAGCAGAGGACAGGGGTCCTACGAGCAGTACTTC

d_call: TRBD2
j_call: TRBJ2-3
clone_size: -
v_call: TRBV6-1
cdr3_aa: CASSELAGVTDTQYF
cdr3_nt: TGTGCCAGCAGTGAGCTAGCGGGAGTCACAGATACGCAGTATTTT

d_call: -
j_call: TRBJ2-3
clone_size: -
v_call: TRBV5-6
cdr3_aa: CAGGEGSTDTQYF
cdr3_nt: TGTGCCGGCGGGGAAGGTAGCACAGATACGCAGTATTTT

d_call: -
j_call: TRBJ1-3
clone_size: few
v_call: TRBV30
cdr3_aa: CAWSVAGGSGNTIYF
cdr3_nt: TGTGCCTGGAGTGTAGCCGGAGGCTCTGGAAACACCATATATTTT

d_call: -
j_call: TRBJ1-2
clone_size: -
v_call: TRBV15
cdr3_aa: CATSRDSTNYGYTF
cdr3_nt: TGTGCCACCAGCAGAGATTCCACTAACTATGGCTACACCTTC

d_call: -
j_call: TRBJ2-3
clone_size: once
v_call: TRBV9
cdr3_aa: CASSAEYTQYF
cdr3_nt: TGTGCCAGCAGCGCTGAGTATACGCAGTATTTT

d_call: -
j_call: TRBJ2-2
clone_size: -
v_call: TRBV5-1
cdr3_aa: CASSLPPTGVDTGELFF
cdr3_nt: TGCGCCAGCAGCTTGCCCCCTACGGGAGTGGACACCGGGGAGCTGTTTTTT

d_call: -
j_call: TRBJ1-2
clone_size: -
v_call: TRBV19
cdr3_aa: CASTITGMNYGYTF
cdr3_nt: TGTGCCAGTACCATCACAGGGATGAACTATGGCTACACCTTC

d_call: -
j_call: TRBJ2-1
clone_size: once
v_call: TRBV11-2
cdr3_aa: CASSLRNREQFF
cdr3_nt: TGTGCCAGCAGCCTACGCAACAGAGAGCAGTTCTTC

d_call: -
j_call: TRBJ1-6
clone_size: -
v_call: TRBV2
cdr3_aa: CASVVASGSPLHF
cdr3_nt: TGTGCCAGCGTAGTTGCCTCAGGGTCACCCCTCCACTTT

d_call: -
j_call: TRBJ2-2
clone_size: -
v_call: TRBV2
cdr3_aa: CASRQGSTGELFF
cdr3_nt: TGTGCCAGCAGACAGGGCAGCACCGGGGAGCTGTTTTTT

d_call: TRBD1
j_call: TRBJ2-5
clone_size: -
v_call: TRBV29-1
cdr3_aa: CSVALGTAPQETQYF
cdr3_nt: TGCAGCGTTGCCCTCGGGACAGCTCCTCAAGAGACCCAGTACTTC

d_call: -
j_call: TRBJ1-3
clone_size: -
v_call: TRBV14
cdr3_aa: CASSQVTGKGNTIYF
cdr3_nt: TGTGCCAGCAGCCAAGTGACCGGGAAAGGAAACACCATATATTTT

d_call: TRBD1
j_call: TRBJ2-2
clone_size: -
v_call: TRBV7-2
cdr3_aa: CASSWGQGETGELFF
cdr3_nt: TGTGCCAGCAGCTGGGGACAGGGGGAGACCGGGGAGCTGTTTTTT

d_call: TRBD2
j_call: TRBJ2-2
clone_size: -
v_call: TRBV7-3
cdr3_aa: CASSLFKGSGSIGELFF
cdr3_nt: TGTGCCAGCAGCTTATTCAAGGGTAGCGGGAGTATCGGGGAGCTGTTTTTT

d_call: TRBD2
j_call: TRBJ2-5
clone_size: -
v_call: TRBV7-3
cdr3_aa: CASSLRGRAGETQYF
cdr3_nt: TGTGCCAGCAGCTTACGCGGGAGGGCTGGGGAGACCCAGTACTTC

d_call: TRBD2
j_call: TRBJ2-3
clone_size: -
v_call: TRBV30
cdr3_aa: CAWRDSTLAGGTDTQYF
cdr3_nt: TGTGCCTGGAGGGATTCCACCCTAGCGGGGGGCACAGATACGCAGTATTTT

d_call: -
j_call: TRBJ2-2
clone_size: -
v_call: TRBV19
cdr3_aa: CASSTQSSGNTGELFF
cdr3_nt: TGTGCCAGTAGTACCCAGAGTAGCGGTAACACCGGGGAGCTGTTTTTT

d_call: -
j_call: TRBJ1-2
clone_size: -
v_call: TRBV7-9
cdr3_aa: CASSLLRDISNYGYTF
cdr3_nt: TGTGCCAGCAGCTTACTCCGGGATATATCTAACTATGGCTACACCTTC

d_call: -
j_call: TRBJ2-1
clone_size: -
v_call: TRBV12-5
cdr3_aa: CASGLISSSYNEQFF
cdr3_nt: TGTGCTAGTGGTTTGATTAGCAGCTCCTACAATGAGCAGTTCTTC

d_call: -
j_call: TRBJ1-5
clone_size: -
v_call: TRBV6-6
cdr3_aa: CASSYAENNQPQHF
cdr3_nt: TGTGCCAGCAGTTACGCGGAAAACAATCAGCCCCAGCATTTT

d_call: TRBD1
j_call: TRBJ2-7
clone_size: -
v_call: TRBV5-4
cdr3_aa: CASGKGGTYEQYF
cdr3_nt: TGTGCCAGCGGGAAAGGGGGCACGTACGAGCAGTACTTC

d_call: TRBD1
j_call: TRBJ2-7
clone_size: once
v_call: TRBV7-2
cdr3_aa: CASSLESGGAYEQYF
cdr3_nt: TGTGCCAGCAGCTTAGAGTCAGGGGGAGCCTACGAGCAGTACTTC

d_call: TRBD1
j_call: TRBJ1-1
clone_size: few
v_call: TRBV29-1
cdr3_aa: CSESRQGVRWTEAFF
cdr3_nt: TGCAGCGAGTCACGGCAGGGGGTAAGGTGGACTGAAGCTTTCTTT

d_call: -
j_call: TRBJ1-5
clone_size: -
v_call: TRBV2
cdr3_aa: CASTTQDSNQPQHF
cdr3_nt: TGTGCCAGCACAACCCAGGATAGCAATCAGCCCCAGCATTTT

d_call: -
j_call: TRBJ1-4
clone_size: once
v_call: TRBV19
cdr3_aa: CASSPGTLYEKLFF
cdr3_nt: TGTGCCAGTAGTCCCGGGACACTCTATGAAAAACTGTTTTTT

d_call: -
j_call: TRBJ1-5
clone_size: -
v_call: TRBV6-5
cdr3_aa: CASLPPGQPQHF
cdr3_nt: TGTGCCAGCCTCCCCCCGGGGCAGCCCCAGCATTTT

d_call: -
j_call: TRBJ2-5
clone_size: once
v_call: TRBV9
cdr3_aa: CASSVDGNPQETQYF
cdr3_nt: TGTGCCAGCAGCGTTGACGGGAACCCTCAAGAGACCCAGTACTTC

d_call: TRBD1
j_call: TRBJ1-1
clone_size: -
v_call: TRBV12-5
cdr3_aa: CASGLATGDTEAFF
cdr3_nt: TGTGCTAGTGGTTTGGCGACAGGGGACACTGAAGCTTTCTTT

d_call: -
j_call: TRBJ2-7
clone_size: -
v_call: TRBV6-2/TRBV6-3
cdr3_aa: CASSSTYEQYF
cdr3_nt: TGTGCCAGCAGTTCCACCTACGAGCAGTACTTC

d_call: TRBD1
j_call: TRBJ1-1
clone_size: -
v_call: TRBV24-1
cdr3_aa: CATSAGTGVKNTEAFF
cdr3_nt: TGTGCCACCAGTGCCGGGACAGGGGTTAAGAACACTGAAGCTTTCTTT

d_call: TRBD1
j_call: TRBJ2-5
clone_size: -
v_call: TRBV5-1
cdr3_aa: CASSPRGQAETQYF
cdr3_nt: TGCGCCAGCAGCCCGAGGGGACAGGCGGAGACCCAGTACTTC

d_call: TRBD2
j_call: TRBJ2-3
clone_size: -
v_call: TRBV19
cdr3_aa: CASSLGLAGEAHTQYF
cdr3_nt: TGTGCCAGTAGTTTGGGACTAGCGGGAGAAGCTCATACGCAGTATTTT

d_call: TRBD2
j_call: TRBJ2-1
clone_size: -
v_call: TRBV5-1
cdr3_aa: CASSPGSGSSYNEQFF
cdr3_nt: TGCGCCAGCAGCCCGGGTAGCGGGAGCTCCTACAATGAGCAGTTCTTC

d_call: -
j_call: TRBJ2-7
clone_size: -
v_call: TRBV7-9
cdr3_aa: CASSLLDRSEQYF
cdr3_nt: TGTGCCAGCAGCTTACTCGACAGGTCAGAGCAGTACTTC

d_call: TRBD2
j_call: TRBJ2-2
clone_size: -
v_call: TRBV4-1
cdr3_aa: CASSPGGSGSLDTGELFF
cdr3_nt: TGCGCCAGCAGTCCAGGTGGTAGCGGGAGTTTAGACACCGGGGAGCTGTTTTTT

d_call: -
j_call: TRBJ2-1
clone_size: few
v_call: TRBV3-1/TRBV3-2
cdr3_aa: CATLESNEQFF
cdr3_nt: TGTGCCACCCTTGAGAGCAATGAGCAGTTCTTC

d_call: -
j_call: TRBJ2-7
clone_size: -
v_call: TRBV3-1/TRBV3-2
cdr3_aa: CASSQATGLEQYF
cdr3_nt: TGTGCCAGCAGCCAAGCCACCGGTTTGGAGCAGTACTTC

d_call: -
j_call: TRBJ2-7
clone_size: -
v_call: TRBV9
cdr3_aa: CASSVGVGEVNEQYF
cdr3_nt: TGTGCCAGCAGCGTAGGCGTGGGAGAAGTCAACGAGCAGTACTTC

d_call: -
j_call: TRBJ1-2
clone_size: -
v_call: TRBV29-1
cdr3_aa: CSVGVEGFVGYGYTF
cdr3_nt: TGCAGCGTTGGGGTTGAGGGTTTTGTTGGCTATGGCTACACCTTC

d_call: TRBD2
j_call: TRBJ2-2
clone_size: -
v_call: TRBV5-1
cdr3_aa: CASSPLAGDLGELFF
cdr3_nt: TGCGCCAGCAGCCCCTTAGCGGGAGACCTCGGGGAGCTGTTTTTT

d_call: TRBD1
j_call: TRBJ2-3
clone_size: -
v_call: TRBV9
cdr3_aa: CASSVTGGIDTQYF
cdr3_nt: TGTGCCAGCAGCGTAACAGGGGGCATAGATACGCAGTATTTT

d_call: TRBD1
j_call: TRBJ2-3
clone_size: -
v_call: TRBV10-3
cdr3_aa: CAIETGTGATDTQYF
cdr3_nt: TGTGCCATCGAAACCGGGACAGGGGCCACAGATACGCAGTATTTT

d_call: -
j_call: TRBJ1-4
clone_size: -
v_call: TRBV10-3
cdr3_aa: CAIKGGTNEKLFF
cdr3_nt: TGTGCCATCAAGGGAGGCACTAATGAAAAACTGTTTTTT

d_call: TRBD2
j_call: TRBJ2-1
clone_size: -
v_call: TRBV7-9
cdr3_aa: CASSNSGLAEQFF
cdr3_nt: TGTGCCAGCAGCAACTCAGGACTAGCGGAGCAGTTCTTC

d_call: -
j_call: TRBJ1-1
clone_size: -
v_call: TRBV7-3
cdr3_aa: CASSTGTSTEAFF
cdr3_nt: TGTGCCAGCAGCACCGGGACATCCACTGAAGCTTTCTTT

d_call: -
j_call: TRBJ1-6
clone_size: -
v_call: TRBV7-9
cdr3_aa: CASSPGAGVGSPLHF
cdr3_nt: TGTGCCAGCAGCCCTGGCGCAGGGGTTGGCTCACCCCTCCACTTT